The present entry profiles one TCR beta chain with its context. What it binds is unknown. CDR3 size: 15 residues. The ends were cut back, 6 bases at V and 3 bases at J, with 17 bases in the middle. RNA totalling about 0.45 to 1 ug underwent reverse transcription with random hexamers. One entry per CDR3 protein, called by TCRdb with MiXCR from the immunoSEQ multiplex PCR reads. The repertoire holds approximately 200,000 distinct CDR3 sequences, with about 95% as singletons. These data originate in a study of CD8 T cells in Susac syndrome. General observations from the study: As the study acknowledged, the number of individuals in its TCR sequencing and HLA analysis was relatively small.

This chain connects TRBV12-3 or TRBV12-4 to TRBJ2-5; D is ambiguous. The clonotype comes from a human donor with multiple sclerosis. Sequenced: CD4+ T cells from PBMCs. The CDR3 DNA reads TGTGCCAGCAGGGAAGCTGGACCGCCAAAAGAGACCCAGTACTTC. It codes for CASREAGPPKETQYF.